The clone carrying this TCR beta chain was detected ten times or more. Its antigen is undetermined. All donors came from Russia, were Caucasian and healthy, and spanned ages roughly 6 to 95. At least 7 million PBMCs were isolated per sample. The total RNA that was extracted per sample amounted to at least 5 micrograms. The entry originates in a study of blood T cells in healthy people across ages. General observations from the study: Roughly linear declines in TCR beta diversity per million T cells occurred with age.

It was with a sample-barcoded 5' primer and a J-beta primer mix that a second PCR of about 6 to 11 cycles was run. TCRdb re-analysed the 5' RACE reads in MiXCR, keeping a single row per CDR3 protein. The sample lists about 780,000 distinct CDR3 sequences; about 47% were seen once. The sample comprised blood. The receptor was derived from a man older than 75 in good health.

CDR3 protein: CSARSTLGTDTQYF. The CDR3 nucleotides are TGCAGTGCCAGATCCACGCTCGGTACAGATACGCAGTATTTT. The genes are TRBV20-1 and TRBJ2-3; D is undetermined. The V end lost 6 bases, the J end lost 3 bases, and 16 bases lay between the germline ends. The CDR3 has 14 residues. CDR1 DFQATT and CDR2 SNEGSKA come from the germline V gene (reference sequence).